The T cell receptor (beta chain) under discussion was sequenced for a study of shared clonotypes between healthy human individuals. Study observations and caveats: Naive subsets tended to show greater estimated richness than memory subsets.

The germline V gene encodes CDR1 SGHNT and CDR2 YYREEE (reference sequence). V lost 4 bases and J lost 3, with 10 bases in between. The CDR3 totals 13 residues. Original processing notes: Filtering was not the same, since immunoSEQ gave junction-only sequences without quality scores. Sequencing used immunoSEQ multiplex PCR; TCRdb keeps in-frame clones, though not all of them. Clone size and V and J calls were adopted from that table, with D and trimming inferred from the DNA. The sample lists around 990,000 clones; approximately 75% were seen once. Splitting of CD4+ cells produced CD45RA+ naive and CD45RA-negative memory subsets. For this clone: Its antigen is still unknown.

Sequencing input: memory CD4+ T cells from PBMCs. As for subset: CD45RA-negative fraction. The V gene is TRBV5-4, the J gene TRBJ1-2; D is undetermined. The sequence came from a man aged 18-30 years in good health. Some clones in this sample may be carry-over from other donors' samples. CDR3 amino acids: CASSPRADYGYTF. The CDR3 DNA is TGTGCCAGCAGCCCTCGGGCTGACTATGGCTACACCTTC.